This passage covers 30 T cell receptor beta chains from one sample sequenced in a study of T cell responses to AZD1222 COVID-19 vaccine. Libraries were prepared by immunoSEQ multiplex PCR; TCRdb keeps only in-frame clonotypes and omits some of them. The sample lists approximately 100,000 clones, more than 85% occurring once. The sequencing used peripheral blood, collected on day 0 of AZD1222 vaccination. Every receptor here comes from an adult in good health.

This chain joins TRBV6-6 and TRBJ2-7; 7 bases map to TRBD1. Per germline, CDR1 MNHNY and CDR2 SVGAGI (reference sequence). The trim removed 7 bases at V and 5 bases at J, leaving 11 bases unmatched. The CDR3 has 14 residues. The CDR3 is CASKPGQTVNEQYF. The DNA of the CDR3 is TGTGCCAGCAAACCGGGACAGACTGTCAACGAGCAGTACTTC.

This clone was observed once. The chain couples TRBV30 to TRBJ1-1, with D possibly matching TRBD1 (5 bases). CDR1 GTSNPN and CDR2 SVGIG come from the germline V gene (reference sequence). V gave up 3 bases and J gave up 6 bases, with 11 bases separating them. The CDR3 spans 12 residues. This CDR3 reads CAWSAGGPEAFF. CDR3 DNA: TGTGCCTGGAGCGCGGGGGGACCTGAAGCTTTCTTT. Drawing the rest from reference TRBV30 and TRBJ1-1, the complete variable domain is SQTIHQWPATLVQPVGSPLSLECTVEGTSNPNLYWYRQAAGRGLQLLFYSVGIGQISSEVPQNLSASRPQDRQFILSSKKLLLSDSGFYLCAWSAGGPEAFFGQGTRLTVV.

The chain carries TRBV6-5 and TRBJ2-1; 12 bases map to TRBD2. Germline V CDR1 and CDR2: MNHEY, SVGAGI. The V segment lost 7 bases and the J segment 10 bases; nucleotides outside the gene matches: 8. The CDR3 consists of 14 residues. The CDR3 sequence is CASIRLAGAGEQFF. The CDR3 region has the DNA TGTGCCAGCATTCGACTAGCGGGAGCTGGAGAGCAGTTCTTC.

The chain employs TRBV5-6 and TRBJ2-7, with TRBD2 identical over 11 bases. This CDR3 contains 15 residues. J lost 5 bases, V lost 2 bases, and 6 bases had no gene match. Germline CDR1 is SGHDT and CDR2 is YYEEEE. CDR3 DNA: TGTGCCAGCAGCTTATTAGCGGGAGGGCCCCACGAGCAGTACTTC. As protein: CASSLLAGGPHEQYF.

The chain recombines TRBV5-1 with TRBJ2-7; D is undetermined. CDR1 is SGHRS and CDR2 is YFSETQ in the germline V gene. Trimming pared 0 bases from V and 3 bases from J, leaving 13 bases between. CDR3 length equals 15 residues. The CDR3 reads CASSLALGVDYEQYF. CDR3 bases: TGCGCCAGCAGCTTGGCCTTGGGTGTCGACTACGAGCAGTACTTC. The full variable domain, its missing parts supplied by reference TRBV5-1 and TRBJ2-7, is KAGVTQTPRYLIKTRGQQVTLSCSPISGHRSVSWYQQTPGQGLQFLFEYFSETQRNKGNFPGRFSGRQFSNSRSEMNVSTLELGDSALYLCASSLALGVDYEQYFGPGTRLTVT.

The gene calls are TRBV11-3 and TRBJ2-5; the match to TRBD1 covers 7 bases. The J segment lost 0 bases and the V segment lost 0 bases, leaving 1 base of the junction unmatched. The CDR3 totals 15 residues. From germline, CDR1 is SGHNT and CDR2 YENEEA. The CDR3 region has the DNA TGTGCCAGCAGCTTAGATGGACAGGACCAAGAGACCCAGTACTTC. Protein: CASSLDGQDQETQYF.

The chain has TRBV6-6 and TRBJ2-1; D gene ambiguous. CDR3 size: 14 residues. The germline V gene encodes CDR1 MNHNY and CDR2 SVGAGI (reference sequence). The V end lost 5 bases, the J end lost 2 bases, and 10 bases lay between the germline ends. As DNA, the CDR3 is TGTGCCAGCAGTCAACAGATCCCCTACAATGAGCAGTTCTTC. It translates to CASSQQIPYNEQFF.

The chain uses TRBV2 and TRBJ2-7, with 14 bases identical to TRBD2. This CDR3 has 15 residues. Germline V lookup: CDR1 SNHLY, CDR2 FYNNEI. The J segment lost 4 bases and the V segment lost 6 bases, leaving 5 bases of the junction unmatched. This CDR3 reads CASSGTSGSKYEQYF. The CDR3 DNA reads TGTGCCAGCAGCGGGACTAGCGGGAGTAAGTACGAGCAGTACTTC.

This rearrangement joins TRBV7-9 to TRBJ2-7; 8 bases fit TRBD1. This CDR3 is built from 14 residues. V shed 5 bases and J 2 bases; nucleotides not matched to a gene: 5. Germline loops: CDR1 SEHNR, CDR2 FQNEAQ (reference sequence). The CDR3 loop reads CASSHRDRTYEQYF. CDR3 coding DNA: TGTGCCAGCAGCCACAGGGACAGGACCTACGAGCAGTACTTC.

The CDR3 reads CASSYDRLGTIYF. CDR3 coding DNA: TGTGCCAGCAGTTACGACCGGCTCGGGACCATATATTTT. The chain has TRBV6-6 and TRBJ1-3; no clear D. From germline, CDR1 is MNHNY and CDR2 SVGAGI (reference sequence). CDR3 size: 13 residues. V lost 2 bases to trimming and J lost 10 bases, with 12 bases between them.

The chain carries TRBV19 and TRBJ1-4, with D maybe TRBD1 (5 bases). Germline CDR1 LNHDA, CDR2 SQIVND (reference sequence). The V end lost 5 bases, the J end lost 0 bases, and 19 bases lay between the germline ends. The CDR3 is made up of 18 amino acids. CDR3 region: CASSLGPRDRATNEKLFF. Written as DNA, the CDR3 is TGTGCCAGTAGTTTGGGACCCAGGGACCGAGCAACTAATGAAAAACTGTTTTTT.

This clone has only one observation. The genes are TRBV18 and TRBJ2-3; D unclear. The germline V gene encodes CDR1 KGHSH and CDR2 LQKENI. The V and J ends lost 5 bases and 10 bases respectively, with 16 bases between them. The length of the CDR3 is 13 residues. As DNA, the CDR3 is TGTGCCAGCTCAGTGGATCAAGGGCGCGCGCAGTATTTT. Residues: CASSVDQGRAQYF. The full variable domain, its missing parts supplied by reference TRBV18 and TRBJ2-3, is NAGVMQNPRHLVRRRGQEARLRCSPMKGHSHVYWYRQLPEEGLKFMVYLQKENIIDESGMPKERFSAEFPKEGPSILRIQQVVRGDSAAYFCASSVDQGRAQYFGPGTRLTVL.

V gene TRBV30 combines with J gene TRBJ2-7; 8 bases align to TRBD1. V lost 1 base, J lost 6 bases, and 11 bases stayed unmatched. Germline-derived CDR1 and CDR2 are GTSNPN and SVGIG (reference sequence). The CDR3 totals 15 residues. CDR3 amino acids: CAWSDRTGILSEQYF. The CDR3 bases are TGTGCCTGGAGTGACCGGACAGGGATCTTATCCGAGCAGTACTTC.

This sequence joins TRBV5-5 and TRBJ2-1; perhaps TRBD2 as D (6 bases). The CDR3 covers 14 residues. V lost 1 base, J lost 12 bases, and 17 bases lay in between. The V gene's germline CDR1 is SGHKS and CDR2 YYEKEE (reference sequence). The CDR3 reads CASSLNGGSVWQFF. The CDR3 nucleotides are TGTGCCAGCAGCTTGAATGGAGGGTCTGTGTGGCAGTTCTTC.

V is TRBV6-5 and J is TRBJ1-5; D gene unclear. Germline CDR1 MNHEY, CDR2 SVGAGI. This CDR3 comprises 12 residues. Trimming removed 7 bases from V and 3 bases from J, with 7 bases in between. The CDR3 sequence: CASNYNNQPQHF. CDR3 DNA sequence: TGTGCCAGCAACTATAACAATCAGCCCCAGCATTTT.

This clone was seen only once. The chain has TRBV7-2 and TRBJ2-2, with 10 nucleotides matching TRBD2. Germline V CDR1 and CDR2: SGHTA, FQGNSA. V trimming: 3 bases; J trimming: 7 bases; junction bases outside the gene matches: 8. This CDR3 comprises 16 residues. In nucleotides, the CDR3 is TGTGCCAGCAGCTTCGTAGCGGGAGGATTTGGCGGGGAGCTGTTTTTT. Translation: CASSFVAGGFGGELFF.

The CDR3 DNA reads as TGTGCCAGTAGTATCGGTCAGGGTGAAGGCAATTCACCCCTCCACTTT. This codes for CASSIGQGEGNSPLHF. This sequence joins TRBV19 and TRBJ1-6; D might be TRBD1 (5 bases). Trimming left V 3 bases short and J 7 bases short, with 16 bases between. Looked up from germline, CDR1 is LNHDA and CDR2 is SQIVND (reference sequence). The CDR3 runs 16 residues.

This clone was counted once. The chain links TRBV25-1 to TRBJ1-1; 7 bases fit TRBD1. The CDR3 is made up of 14 amino acids. Unmatched junction bases numbered 2, after V lost 0 bases and J lost 4 bases. Per germline, CDR1 MGHDK and CDR2 SYGVNS. The CDR3 nucleotides read TGTGCCAGCAGTGAATACCAGGGGGGCACTGAAGCTTTCTTT. It codes for CASSEYQGGTEAFF.

V gene TRBV5-1 combines with J gene TRBJ1-3; D uncertain. Trimming pared 2 bases from V and 0 bases from J, leaving 6 bases between. Germline assignment: CDR1 SGHRS and CDR2 YFSETQ. The CDR3 consists of 14 residues. The CDR3 DNA sequence: TGCGCCAGCAGCTTCGGCACCTCTGGAAACACCATATATTTT. Residues: CASSFGTSGNTIYF.

A few counts support this clone. The chain uses TRBV11-2 and TRBJ2-7; D uncertain. CDR3 length: 14 residues. V dropped 1 base and J dropped 3 bases, with 10 bases sitting between them. Germline V gene sequence: CDR1 SGHAT, CDR2 FQNNGV. CDR3 in DNA: TGTGCCAGCAGCTTAGGCGGACGGCACTACGAGCAGTACTTC. This translates into CASSLGGRHYEQYF.

This clone was recorded a few times. V and J are TRBV15 and TRBJ1-4; no firm D call. The CDR3 has 14 amino acids. Trimming removed 0 bases from V and 6 bases from J, with 8 bases in between. Germline CDR1 is LNHNV and CDR2 is YYDKDF (reference sequence). CDR3 sequence: CATSRETDYEKLFF. Written as DNA, the CDR3 is TGTGCCACCAGCAGAGAAACAGATTATGAAAAACTGTTTTTT.

In its sample, this clone was seen once. The genes are TRBV6-5 and TRBJ1-1; unclear D gene. The ends were cut back, 6 bases at V and 4 bases at J, with 15 bases in the middle. This CDR3 has 14 residues. Germline lookup yields CDR1 MNHEY and CDR2 SVGAGI. The CDR3 bases are TGTGCCAGCAGGCCGACACCTACGGGCACTGAAGCTTTCTTT. This gives the protein CASRPTPTGTEAFF.

The rearrangement uses TRBV18 and TRBJ1-1; D is undetermined. This CDR3 region has 12 residues. V lost 6 bases and J lost 6, with 11 bases in between. CDR1 is KGHSH, CDR2 LQKENI, per germline. CDR3 in amino acids: CASSQAGAEAFF. As DNA, the CDR3 is TGTGCCAGCTCGCAGGCGGGCGCTGAAGCTTTCTTT.

CDR3 region: CASSEFNEQYF. Here the CDR3 DNA reads TGTGCCAGCAGTGAATTCAACGAGCAGTACTTC. The V and J genes are TRBV6-1 and TRBJ2-7; D is ambiguous. The germline gives CDR1 MNHNS, CDR2 SASEGT. The CDR3 has 11 amino acids. Trimming took 2 bases from V and 5 from J, leaving 4 bases between them.

This clone was picked up one time. The rearrangement links TRBV7-8 to TRBJ2-7, with 12 bases aligning to TRBD2. The V segment lost 5 bases and the J segment 1 base; nucleotides outside the gene matches: 3. CDR1 is SGHVS and CDR2 is FQNEAQ in the germline V gene. This CDR3 has 15 residues. CDR3 bases: TGTGCCAGCAGCAAGGGACTAGCGGGTTCCTACGAGCAGTACTTC. Encoded protein: CASSKGLAGSYEQYF.

V gene TRBV3-1 (or the pseudogene TRBV3-2) combines with J gene TRBJ2-7, with D possibly being TRBD1 (5 bases). This CDR3 comprises 16 residues. Germline CDR1 reads LGHDT; CDR2 reads YNNKEL (reference sequence). V lost 0 bases and J 4 bases, leaving 16 bases between the germline ends. The CDR3 coding sequence is TGTGCCAGCAGCCAAGATGTGTTAGCTCCAGGGTACGAGCAGTACTTC. Translation gives CASSQDVLAPGYEQYF.

The rearrangement links TRBV24-1 to TRBJ2-7; 8 bases map to TRBD1. The CDR3 consists of 13 residues. Germline V gives CDR1 KGHDR, CDR2 SFDVKD. The V and J ends lost 12 bases and 5 bases, in that order; junction bases with no gene match: 11. The DNA for the CDR3 is TGTGCCGCCGCCACCACAGGGGGTCACGAGCAGTACTTC. The encoded protein is CAAATTGGHEQYF.

The genes are TRBV24-1 and TRBJ2-1; 7 bases align to TRBD1. There are 15 residues in the CDR3. Germline CDR1 is KGHDR and CDR2 is SFDVKD. Trimming removed 6 bases from V and 3 bases from J; junction bases left unmatched: 7. The CDR3 loop is CATSHWTGIYNEQFF. In nucleotides, the CDR3 is TGTGCCACCAGTCACTGGACAGGCATCTACAATGAGCAGTTCTTC.

The rearrangement links TRBV28 to TRBJ1-6; 8 bases fit TRBD1. Germline V CDR1 and CDR2: MDHEN, SYDVKM. The V segment lost 5 bases and the J segment 6 bases; nucleotides outside the gene matches: 12. The CDR3 runs to 17 residues. In nucleotides, the CDR3 is TGTGCCAGCAGTGAAGGACAGGGAATGGGATTTAATTCACCCCTCCACTTT. Protein product: CASSEGQGMGFNSPLHF.

The genes are TRBV11-2 and TRBJ1-2; 7 nucleotides line up with TRBD1. The trim removed 5 bases at V and 4 bases at J, leaving 10 bases unmatched. The CDR3 has 15 amino acids. CDR1 and CDR2 (germline): SGHAT, FQNNGV. The CDR3 spells CASSVDRVLGYGYTF. CDR3 sequence (DNA): TGTGCCAGCAGCGTCGACAGGGTGCTCGGCTATGGCTACACCTTC.